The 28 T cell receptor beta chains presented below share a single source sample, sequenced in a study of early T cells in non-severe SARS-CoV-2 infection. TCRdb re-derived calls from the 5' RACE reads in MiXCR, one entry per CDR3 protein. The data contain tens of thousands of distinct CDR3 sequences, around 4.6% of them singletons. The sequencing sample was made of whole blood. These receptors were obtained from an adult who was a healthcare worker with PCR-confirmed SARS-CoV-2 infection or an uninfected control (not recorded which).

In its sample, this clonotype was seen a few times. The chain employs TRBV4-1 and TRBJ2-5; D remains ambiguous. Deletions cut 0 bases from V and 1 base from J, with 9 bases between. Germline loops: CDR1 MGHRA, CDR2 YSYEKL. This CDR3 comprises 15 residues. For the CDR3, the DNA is TGCGCCAGCAGCCAAGATTGGCTGCCCCAAGAGACCCAGTACTTC. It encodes CASSQDWLPQETQYF.

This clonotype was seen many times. CDR3 nucleotides: TGCAGTGCTAGAGATTACGGGTATCGAAACACCATATATTTT. Protein: CSARDYGYRNTIYF. V and J are TRBV20-1 and TRBJ1-3; D is uncertain. The CDR3 spans 14 residues. Trimming took off 0 bases at V and 5 bases at J, with 11 bases between the two ends. Looked up from germline, CDR1 is DFQATT and CDR2 is SNEGSKA (reference sequence).

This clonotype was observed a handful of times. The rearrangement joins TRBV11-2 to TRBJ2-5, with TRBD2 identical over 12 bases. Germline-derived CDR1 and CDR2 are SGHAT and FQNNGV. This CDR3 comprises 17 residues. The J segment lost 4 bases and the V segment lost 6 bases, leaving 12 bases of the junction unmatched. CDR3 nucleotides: TGTGCCAGCAGTTTCCTAGCGGGGGGGCCGGAGGGAGAGACCCAGTACTTC. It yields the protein CASSFLAGGPEGETQYF. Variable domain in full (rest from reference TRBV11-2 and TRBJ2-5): EAGVAQSPRYKIIEKRQSVAFWCNPISGHATLYWYQQILGQGPKLLIQFQNNGVVDDSQLPKDRFSAERLKGVDSTLKIQPAKLEDSAVYLCASSFLAGGPEGETQYFGPGTRLLVL.

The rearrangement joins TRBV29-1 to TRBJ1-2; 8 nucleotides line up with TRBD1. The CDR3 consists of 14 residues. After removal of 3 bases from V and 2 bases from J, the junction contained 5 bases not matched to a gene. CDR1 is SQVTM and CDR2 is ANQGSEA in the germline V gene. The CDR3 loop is CSVDGTGPNYGYTF. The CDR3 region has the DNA TGCAGCGTTGATGGGACAGGCCCAAACTATGGCTACACCTTC.

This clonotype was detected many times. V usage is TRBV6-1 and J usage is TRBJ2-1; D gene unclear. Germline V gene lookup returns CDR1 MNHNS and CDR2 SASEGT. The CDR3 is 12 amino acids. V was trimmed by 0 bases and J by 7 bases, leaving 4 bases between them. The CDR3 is CASSEARNEQFF. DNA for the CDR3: TGTGCCAGCAGTGAAGCGCGGAATGAGCAGTTCTTC.

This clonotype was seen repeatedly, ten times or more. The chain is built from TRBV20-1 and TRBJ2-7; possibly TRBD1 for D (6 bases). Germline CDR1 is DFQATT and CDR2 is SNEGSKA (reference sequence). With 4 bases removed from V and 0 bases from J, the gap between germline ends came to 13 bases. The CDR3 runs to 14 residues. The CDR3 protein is CSATQGVGSYEQYF. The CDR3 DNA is TGCAGTGCTACACAGGGAGTAGGCTCCTACGAGCAGTACTTC.

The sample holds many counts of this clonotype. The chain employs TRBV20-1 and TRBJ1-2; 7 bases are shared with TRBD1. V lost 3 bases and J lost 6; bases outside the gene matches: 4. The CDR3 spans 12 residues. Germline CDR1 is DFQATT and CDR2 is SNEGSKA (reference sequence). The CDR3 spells CSASEGANGYTF. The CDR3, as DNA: TGCAGTGCTAGTGAGGGGGCAAATGGCTACACCTTC.

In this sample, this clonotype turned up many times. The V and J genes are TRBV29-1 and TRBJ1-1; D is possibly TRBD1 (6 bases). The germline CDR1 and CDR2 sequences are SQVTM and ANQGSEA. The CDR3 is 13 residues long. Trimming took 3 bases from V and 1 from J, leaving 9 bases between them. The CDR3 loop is CSVEGGGNTEAFF. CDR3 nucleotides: TGCAGCGTTGAGGGAGGGGGGAACACTGAAGCTTTCTTT.

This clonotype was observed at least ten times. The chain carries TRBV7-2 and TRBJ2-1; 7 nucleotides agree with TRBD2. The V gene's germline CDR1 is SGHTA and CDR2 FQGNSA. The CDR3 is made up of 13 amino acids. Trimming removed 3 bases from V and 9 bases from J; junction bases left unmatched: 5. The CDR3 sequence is CASSLGEGSEQFF. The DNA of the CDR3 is TGTGCCAGCAGCTTGGGGGAGGGGAGTGAGCAGTTCTTC. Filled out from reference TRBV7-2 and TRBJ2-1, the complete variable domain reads GAGVSQSPSNKVTEKGKDVELRCDPISGHTALYWYRQSLGQGLEFLIYFQGNSAPDKSGLPSDRFSAERTGGSVSTLTIQRTQQEDSAVYLCASSLGEGSEQFFGPGTRLTVL.

The CDR3 DNA reads TGTGCCAGCAGCTTACTACTGGCGGGGGTTGTAGATACGCAGTATTTT. Translated, it gives CASSLLLAGVVDTQYF. The rearrangement links TRBV7-2 to TRBJ2-3; 7 bases align to TRBD2. Trimming removed 2 bases from V and 5 bases from J; junction bases left unmatched: 10. Germline CDR1 SGHTA, CDR2 FQGNSA. This CDR3 is built from 16 residues.

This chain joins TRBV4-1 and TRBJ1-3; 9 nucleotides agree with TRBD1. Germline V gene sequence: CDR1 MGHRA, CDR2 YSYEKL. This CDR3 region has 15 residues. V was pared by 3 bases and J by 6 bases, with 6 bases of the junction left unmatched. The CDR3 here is CASSHKQGAENTIYF. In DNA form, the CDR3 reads TGCGCCAGCAGCCACAAACAGGGGGCAGAAAACACCATATATTTT.

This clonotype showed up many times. The CDR3 bases are TGTGCTAGTGGCCAGACAGGGCGAATAGAGACCCAGTACTTC. Protein: CASGQTGRIETQYF. V gene TRBV12-5 combines with J gene TRBJ2-5, with TRBD1 matching 7 bases. In germline, CDR1 is LGHNT, CDR2 FRNRAP. V lost 6 bases to trimming and J lost 4 bases; unmatched junction nucleotides: 8. The CDR3 sequence is 14 residues long.

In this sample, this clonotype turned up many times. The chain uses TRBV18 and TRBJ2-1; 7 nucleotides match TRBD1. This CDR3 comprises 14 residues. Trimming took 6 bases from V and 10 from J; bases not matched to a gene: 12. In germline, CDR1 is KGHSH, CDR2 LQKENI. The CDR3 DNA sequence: TGTGCCAGCTCGCCTGGACAGGAGATGGAGGAGCAGTTCTTC. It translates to CASSPGQEMEEQFF.

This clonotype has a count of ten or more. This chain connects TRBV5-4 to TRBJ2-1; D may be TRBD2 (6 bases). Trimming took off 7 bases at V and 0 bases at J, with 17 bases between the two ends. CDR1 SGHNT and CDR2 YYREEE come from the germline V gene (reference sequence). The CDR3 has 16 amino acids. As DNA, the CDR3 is TGTGCCAGCCGCCTTGGAGGGGCTCCCTCCTACAATGAGCAGTTCTTC. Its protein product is CASRLGGAPSYNEQFF.

CDR3 residues: CASSLEGLYEQYF. The CDR3 DNA reads TGTGCCAGCAGCCTGGAGGGTCTCTACGAGCAGTACTTC. The chain joins TRBV5-4 to TRBJ2-7; TRBD2 might be the D (6 bases). Per germline, CDR1 SGHNT and CDR2 YYREEE (reference sequence). This CDR3 has 13 residues. V dropped 4 bases and J dropped 3 bases, with 11 bases sitting between them.

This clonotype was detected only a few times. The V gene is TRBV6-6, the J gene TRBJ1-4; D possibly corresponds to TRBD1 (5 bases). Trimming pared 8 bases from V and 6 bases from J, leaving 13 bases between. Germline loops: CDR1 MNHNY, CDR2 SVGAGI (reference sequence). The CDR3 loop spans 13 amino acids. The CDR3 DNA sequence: TGTGCCAGCGCGGTCGGGGGATATGAAAAACTGTTTTTT. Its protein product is CASAVGGYEKLFF.

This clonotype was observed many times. The CDR3 is CASSPFFAGGQYEQFF. CDR3 nucleotides: TGTGCCAGCAGCCCCTTCTTCGCGGGGGGGCAGTATGAGCAGTTCTTC. This chain joins TRBV12-3 or TRBV12-4 and TRBJ2-1; 9 bases map to TRBD2. The CDR3 extends over 16 amino acids. V was pared by 6 bases and J by 8 bases, with 14 bases of the junction left unmatched.

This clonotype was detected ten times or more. This CDR3 is CASSEMGRGEQYF. In DNA, the CDR3 is TGTGCCAGCAGTGAGATGGGAAGGGGCGAGCAGTACTTC. The rearrangement links TRBV2 to TRBJ2-7; D perhaps matches TRBD1 (5 bases). The CDR3 runs 13 residues. V lost 3 bases and J 6 bases, leaving 12 bases between the germline ends. Germline V gene data show CDR1 as SNHLY and CDR2 as FYNNEI.

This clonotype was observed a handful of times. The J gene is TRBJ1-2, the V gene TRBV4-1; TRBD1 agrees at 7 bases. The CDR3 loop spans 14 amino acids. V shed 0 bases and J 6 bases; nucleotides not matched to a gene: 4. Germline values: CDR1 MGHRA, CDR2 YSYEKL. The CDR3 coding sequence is TGCGCCAGCAGCCAAGATGCGACAGGGAATGGCTACACCTTC. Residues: CASSQDATGNGYTF.

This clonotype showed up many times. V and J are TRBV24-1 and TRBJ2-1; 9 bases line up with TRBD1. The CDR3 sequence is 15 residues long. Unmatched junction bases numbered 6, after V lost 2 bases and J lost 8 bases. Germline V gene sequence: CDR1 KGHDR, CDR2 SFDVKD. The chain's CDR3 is CATSDSGTGNHEQFF. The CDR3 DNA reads TGTGCCACCAGTGATTCCGGGACAGGGAACCATGAGCAGTTCTTC.

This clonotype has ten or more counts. CDR3 DNA sequence: TGTGCCAGCAGCTTAGCTCACGGAGACTATGGCTACACCTTC. Translating it yields CASSLAHGDYGYTF. The rearrangement uses TRBV7-2 and TRBJ1-2; D is ambiguous. The germline V and J ends were trimmed by 0 bases and 3 bases, with 8 bases remaining between them. The CDR3 has 14 amino acids. Germline V gives CDR1 SGHTA, CDR2 FQGNSA.

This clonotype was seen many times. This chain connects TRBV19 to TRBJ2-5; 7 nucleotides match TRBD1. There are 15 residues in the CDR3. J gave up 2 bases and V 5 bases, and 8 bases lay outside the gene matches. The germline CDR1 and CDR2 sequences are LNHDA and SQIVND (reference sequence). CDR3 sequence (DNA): TGTGCCAGTAGTCTCCGACAGGGACAACAAGAGACCCAGTACTTC. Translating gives CASSLRQGQQETQYF.

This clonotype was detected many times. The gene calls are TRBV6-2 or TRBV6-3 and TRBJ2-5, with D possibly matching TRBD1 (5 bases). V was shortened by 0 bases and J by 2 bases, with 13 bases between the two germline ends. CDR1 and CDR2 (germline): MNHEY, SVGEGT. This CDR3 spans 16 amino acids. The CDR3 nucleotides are TGTGCCAGCAGTTACTCCCAGGCACAGGCACAAGAGACCCAGTACTTC. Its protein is CASSYSQAQAQETQYF.

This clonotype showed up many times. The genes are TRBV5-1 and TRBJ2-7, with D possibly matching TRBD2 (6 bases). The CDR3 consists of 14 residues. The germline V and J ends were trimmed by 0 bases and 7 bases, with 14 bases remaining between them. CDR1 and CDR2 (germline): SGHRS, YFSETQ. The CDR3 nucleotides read TGCGCCAGCAGCTTGGGGGACTCCACCCTGGAGCAGTACTTC. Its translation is CASSLGDSTLEQYF. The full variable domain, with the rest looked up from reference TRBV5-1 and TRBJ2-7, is KAGVTQTPRYLIKTRGQQVTLSCSPISGHRSVSWYQQTPGQGLQFLFEYFSETQRNKGNFPGRFSGRQFSNSRSEMNVSTLELGDSALYLCASSLGDSTLEQYFGPGTRLTVT.

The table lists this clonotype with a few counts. The CDR3 nucleotides read TGTGCCAGCAGTGGTCCTAGCGATAAAGGGAATGAGCAGTTCTTC. Protein product: CASSGPSDKGNEQFF. This chain joins TRBV2 and TRBJ2-1, with a possible D match to TRBD2 (6 bases). V lost 4 bases and J 7 bases, leaving 17 bases between the germline ends. Germline-derived CDR1 and CDR2 are SNHLY and FYNNEI. CDR3 length: 15 residues.

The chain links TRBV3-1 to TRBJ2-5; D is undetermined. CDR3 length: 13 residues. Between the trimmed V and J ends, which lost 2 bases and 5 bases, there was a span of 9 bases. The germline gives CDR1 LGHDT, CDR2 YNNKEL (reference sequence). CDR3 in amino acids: CASSQSPLETQYF. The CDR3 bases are TGTGCCAGCAGCCAAAGCCCGTTGGAGACCCAGTACTTC.

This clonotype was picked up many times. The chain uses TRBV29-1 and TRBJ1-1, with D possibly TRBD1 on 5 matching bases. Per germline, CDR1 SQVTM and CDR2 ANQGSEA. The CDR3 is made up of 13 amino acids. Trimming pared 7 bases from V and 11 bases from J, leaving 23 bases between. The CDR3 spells CSAKQGQFARAFF. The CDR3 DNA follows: TGCAGCGCCAAGCAGGGCCAATTTGCTCGCGCTTTCTTT.

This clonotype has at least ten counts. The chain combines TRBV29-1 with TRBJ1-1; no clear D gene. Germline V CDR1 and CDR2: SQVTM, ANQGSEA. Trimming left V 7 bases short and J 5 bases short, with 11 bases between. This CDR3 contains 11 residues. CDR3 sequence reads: CSADLGTEAFF. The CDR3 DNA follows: TGCAGCGCCGACTTGGGAACTGAAGCTTTCTTT.